This TCR beta chain was documented in a study of shared clonotypes between healthy human individuals. Study results and limitations: Sharing of clonotypes among donors was expected to vary with sequencing depth.

For sorted subsets, about 0.2 ug DNA per replicate equaled around 30,000 T cell genomes. Using immunoSEQ multiplex PCR, the repertoire was profiled, and TCRdb retains in-frame clones only, with some absent. The sample has under 200,000 clones; around 93% are singletons. About this clone itself: Its antigen is currently unknown.

Per germline, CDR1 MGHRA and CDR2 YSYEKL. Losses at the gene ends were 0 bases for V and 3 bases for J; bases not matched to a gene: 1. The CDR3 sequence is 14 residues long. CD4+ cells underwent separation, giving CD45RA+ naive and CD45RA-negative memory subsets. The specimen was naive CD4+ T cells sorted from blood. The subset: CD45RA+ positively selected. V gene TRBV4-1 combines with J gene TRBJ2-7, with 8 bases that match TRBD2. This receptor was identified in a woman aged 25 to 45 in good health. The CDR3: CASSQEREGYEQYF. The CDR3 bases are TGCGCCAGCAGCCAAGAACGGGAGGGCTACGAGCAGTACTTC.